These T cell receptor beta chains were read from a single sample in a study of control samples from healthy donors and cancer patients. Sequencing used immunoSEQ multiplex PCR; TCRdb keeps in-frame clones, though not all of them. This sample has fewer than 200,000 clones, with over 85% found just once. Specimen: blood. The source of these receptors is a man aged 30 to 39 in good health. CDR3s include the opening cysteine and the closing phenylalanine or tryptophan. The D gene is left open where the match is weak. A row's size may be missing; if present it is once, few, many or a size class.

>TRBV9|NA|NA|TRBJ1-4
TGTGCCAGCAGCGTAGAAGGGTGGGCTAATGAAAAACTGTTTTTT
CASSVEGWANEKLFF
>TRBV19|NA|NA|TRBJ2-4
TGTGCCAGTAGTATAGATACACAGGGACGGGCCAAAAACATTCAGTACTTC
CASSIDTQGRAKNIQYF
>TRBV5-6|NA|TRBD2|TRBJ2-5
TGTGCCAGCAGCCACGGAAGCGGGAGGGCCCGAGAGACCCAGTACTTC
CASSHGSGRARETQYF
>TRBV7-2|NA|NA|TRBJ2-7
TGTGCCAGCAGCTTAGCCGGCGAGCAGTACTTC
CASSLAGEQYF
>TRBV27|NA|TRBD2|TRBJ2-7
TGTGCCAGCAGCTGGGGGGGAGCCGCCTACGAGCAGTACTTC
CASSWGGAAYEQYF
>TRBV4-2|NA|TRBD1|TRBJ1-1
TGTGCCAGCAGCCCGCGACAGGGCCCCAACACTGAAGCTTTCTTT
CASSPRQGPNTEAFF
>TRBV2|NA|NA|TRBJ2-1
TGTGCCAGCAGTGAAGCGCGGAGGGATGAGCAGTTCTTC
CASSEARRDEQFF
>TRBV3-1/TRBV3-2|NA|NA|TRBJ2-1
TGTGCCAGCAGCCGACTAGGGGGGGGCAATGAGCAGTTCTTC
CASSRLGGGNEQFF
>TRBV5-8|NA|NA|TRBJ1-1
TGTGCCAGCAGCTTGGCCCTAAGTGGGATAGCCACTGAAGCTTTCTTT
CASSLALSGIATEAFF
>TRBV30|NA|NA|TRBJ2-5
TGTGCCTGGAGTGTAGGGTCTAGTCGGGGTGAGACCCAGTACTTC
CAWSVGSSRGETQYF
>TRBV2|NA|NA|TRBJ1-1
TGTGCCAGCAGCCGAGAGGCCGTGAGGGGCACTGAAGCTTTCTTT
CASSREAVRGTEAFF
>TRBV27|NA|NA|TRBJ2-1
TGTGCCAGCAGTTTTCTGCTACAGGGTATCGATGAGCAGTTCTTC
CASSFLLQGIDEQFF
>TRBV5-4|NA|TRBD1|TRBJ2-3
TGTGCCAGCAGCGGGGGGACAGGGAGAACAGATACGCAGTATTTT
CASSGGTGRTDTQYF
>TRBV10-1|NA|TRBD1|TRBJ2-7
TGCGCCAGCAGTGGTGGGGACAGACTATTTGGATTGCAGTACTTC
CASSGGDRLFGLQYF
>TRBV19|NA|TRBD2|TRBJ2-4
TGTGCCAGTAGTCCTCCTAGCGGGGACGCTCTAGCCAAAAACATTCAGTACTTC
CASSPPSGDALAKNIQYF
>TRBV19|NA|NA|TRBJ2-1
TGTGCCAGTCGGCCGGGGAAAGACAATGAGCAGTTCTTC
CASRPGKDNEQFF
>TRBV5-1|NA|NA|TRBJ2-5
TGCGCCAGCAGCCCGGGAATACAGACCCAGTACTTC
CASSPGIQTQYF
>TRBV6-2/TRBV6-3|NA|NA|TRBJ2-7
TGTGCCAGCAGTTACTGGAGGGACAGAGCCTACGAGCAGTACTTC
CASSYWRDRAYEQYF
>TRBV5-4|NA|NA|TRBJ2-3
TGTGCCAGCAGCTGGGACCATTACACAGATACGCAGTATTTT
CASSWDHYTDTQYF
>TRBV12-3/TRBV12-4|NA|NA|TRBJ1-2
TGTGCCAGCAGTTCCGACAGGCCTGATGGCTACACCTTC
CASSSDRPDGYTF
>TRBV6-2/TRBV6-3|NA|NA|TRBJ2-2
TGTGCCAGCAGTTACTACCCCAGGACCTCGAACACCGGGGAGCTGTTTTTT
CASSYYPRTSNTGELFF
>TRBV4-2|NA|NA|TRBJ2-6
TGTGCCAGCAGCCAAGGGCAGGGGGTGGCCGGGGGTGAGGCCAACGTCCTGACTTTC
CASSQGQGVAGGEANVLTF
>TRBV3-1/TRBV3-2|NA|NA|TRBJ2-7
TGTGCCAGCAGCCAAGTTGTCCGGGACCTTTCCTACGAGCAGTACTTC
CASSQVVRDLSYEQYF
>TRBV7-8|NA|NA|TRBJ2-3
TGTGCCAGCAGCTTAGTTAGCGGTAGCACAGATACGCAGTATTTT
CASSLVSGSTDTQYF
>TRBV30|NA|TRBD2|TRBJ2-1
TGTGCCTGGAGTGAGCTAGCGGGGAACTACAATGAGCAGTTCTTC
CAWSELAGNYNEQFF
>TRBV4-1|NA|TRBD2|TRBJ2-3
TGCGCCAGCAGCCAGACTAGCGGGGCTAGAGATACGCAGTATTTT
CASSQTSGARDTQYF
>TRBV6-5|NA|NA|TRBJ2-7
TGTGCCAGCAGTCCCACAGGCGCTTCCTACGAGCAGTACTTC
CASSPTGASYEQYF
>TRBV4-3|NA|TRBD2|TRBJ2-1
TGCGCCAGCAGCCAAGCGGACGGACTAGCGGGGGAGCAGTTCTTC
CASSQADGLAGEQFF
>TRBV2|NA|TRBD1|TRBJ1-1
TGTGCCAGCAGTGAAAACAGGGGGGGAACTGAAGCTTTCTTT
CASSENRGGTEAFF
>TRBV5-1|NA|NA|TRBJ1-1
TGCGCCAGCAGGTGGGGGCAGGCGAACACTGAAGCTTTCTTT
CASRWGQANTEAFF
>TRBV5-6|NA|NA|TRBJ1-2
TGTGCCAGCAGCCCCTCTTCAGGGGCCTATGGCTACACCTTC
CASSPSSGAYGYTF
>TRBV30|NA|NA|TRBJ1-2
TGTGCCTGGAGTGTAAAAGGGGGAGGCTACACCTTC
CAWSVKGGGYTF
>TRBV7-5|once|NA|TRBJ2-3
TGTGCCAGAAGCTTACAGGGAGTCCGGACAGATACGCAGTATTTT
CARSLQGVRTDTQYF
>TRBV27|once|TRBD1|TRBJ2-1
TGTGCCAGCTGGACCGGGACAGGGGGATGGAATGAGCAGTTCTTC
CASWTGTGGWNEQFF
>TRBV27|NA|NA|TRBJ2-1
TGTGCCAGCAGCCACCGGGTAGCAGTAGGCGAGCAGTTCTTC
CASSHRVAVGEQFF
>TRBV19|once|TRBD1|TRBJ1-5
TGTGCCAGTAGTTCCACAGGGGTTGGGCAGCCCCAGCATTTT
CASSSTGVGQPQHF
>TRBV4-1|NA|NA|TRBJ1-5
TGCGCCAGCAGCTCGGGGCTTGGCAATCAGCCCCAGCATTTT
CASSSGLGNQPQHF
>TRBV11-2|NA|NA|TRBJ2-7
TGTGCCAGCAGCCCCGAAGCCCCCTACGAGCAGTACTTC
CASSPEAPYEQYF
>TRBV7-2|NA|NA|TRBJ1-3
TGTGCCAGCAGCTTAGATAGTGGAAAAGGCTCTGGAAACACCATATATTTT
CASSLDSGKGSGNTIYF
>TRBV5-6|NA|NA|TRBJ1-2
TGTGCCAGCAGCTCACGGAGCAGCGTTGGCTACACCTTC
CASSSRSSVGYTF
>TRBV15|NA|NA|TRBJ2-7
TGTGCCACCAGCAGAGACTATGATAACTACGAGCAGTACTTC
CATSRDYDNYEQYF
>TRBV5-1|once|TRBD2|TRBJ2-1
TGCGCCAGCAGCTTGATGTCTAGCGGGATGAATGAGCAGTTCTTC
CASSLMSSGMNEQFF
>TRBV25-1|NA|NA|TRBJ2-6
TGTGCCAGCAGTAGTATTCAAGCATACTCTGGGGCCAACGTCCTGACTTTC
CASSSIQAYSGANVLTF
>TRBV6-6|NA|TRBD1|TRBJ1-2
TGTGCCAGCAGCCCTCAACAGGGGGGCTATGGCTACACCTTC
CASSPQQGGYGYTF
>TRBV5-4|NA|NA|TRBJ1-1
TGTGCCAGCGGCTCCGGGGGTCTGGGGAACACTGAAGCTTTCTTT
CASGSGGLGNTEAFF